Presented here are 28 T cell receptor beta chains from one specimen sequenced in a study of blood T cell repertoires in COVID-19. The assay was immunoSEQ multiplex PCR, and TCRdb's table has in-frame clones only and misses some. The sample yields roughly 100,000 clones, approximately 91% seen once. The specimen sequenced was peripheral blood. The receptors come from a human donor in a cohort sampled during active COVID-19.

The V call is TRBV7-3, the J call TRBJ1-2; 10 nucleotides match TRBD1. The CDR3 loop spans 13 amino acids. The V gene end was trimmed by 5 bases and the J gene end by 6 bases; junction bases not matched to a gene: 3. CDR1 SGHTA and CDR2 FQGTGA come from the germline V gene. This CDR3 reads CASSLDRGHGYTF. CDR3 sequence (DNA): TGTGCCAGCAGCCTCGACAGGGGGCATGGCTACACCTTC.

This clone was found a few times. This chain joins TRBV6-5 and TRBJ1-1; D is possibly TRBD1 (5 bases). The V gene's germline CDR1 is MNHEY and CDR2 SVGAGI. V lost 6 bases and J lost 11, with 19 bases in between. This CDR3 comprises 13 residues. The CDR3 DNA is TGTGCCAGCAGCCCGGACATGCCGGGTTTGGCTTTCTTT. It specifies CASSPDMPGLAFF.

The V and J genes are TRBV6-5 and TRBJ2-3; the match to TRBD2 covers 12 bases. This CDR3 is built from 15 residues. From germline, CDR1 is MNHEY and CDR2 SVGAGI. V lost 5 bases to trimming and J lost 4 bases; unmatched junction nucleotides: 4. CDR3 nucleotide sequence: TGTGCCAGCAGTACGACTAGCGGGAGTCCAGATACGCAGTATTTT. This gives the protein CASSTTSGSPDTQYF.

This clone has a single count. V and J are TRBV3-1 (or the pseudogene TRBV3-2) and TRBJ2-7, with 8 positions matching TRBD2. The germline CDR1 and CDR2 sequences are LGHDT and YNNKEL (reference sequence). Losses at the gene ends were 3 bases for V and 2 bases for J; bases not matched to a gene: 3. CDR3 length: 14 residues. The CDR3 is CASSQASGPYEQYF. The CDR3 DNA sequence: TGTGCCAGCAGCCAGGCTAGCGGGCCCTACGAGCAGTACTTC.

This sequence joins TRBV7-2 and TRBJ1-4; possible D gene TRBD1, 6 bases. Germline V gene data show CDR1 as SGHTA and CDR2 as FQGNSA. Trimming left V 4 bases short and J 6 bases short, with 15 bases between. There are 15 residues in the CDR3. The DNA for the CDR3 is TGTGCCAGCAGCTCACAGGGAGGGGATTATGAAAAACTGTTTTTT. As protein: CASSSQGGDYEKLFF.

The CDR3 is CASSSPGGGTEAFF. In nucleotides, the CDR3 is TGCGCCAGCAGCTCGCCTGGTGGGGGGACTGAAGCTTTCTTT. The rearrangement uses TRBV5-1 and TRBJ1-1, with D possibly matching TRBD1 (5 bases). Germline V gene lookup returns CDR1 SGHRS and CDR2 YFSETQ. Trimming took off 3 bases at V and 5 bases at J, with 14 bases between the two ends. The CDR3 has 14 amino acids.

The chain joins TRBV2 to TRBJ2-6; TRBD1 might be the D (6 bases). The CDR3 is 22 residues long. Germline CDR1 SNHLY, CDR2 FYNNEI. V was pared by 4 bases and J by 0 bases, with 28 bases between. CDR3 sequence reads: CASSANPDYRVGGPSGANVLTF. The CDR3 DNA sequence: TGTGCCAGCAGTGCCAACCCAGACTACAGGGTTGGGGGCCCCTCTGGGGCCAACGTCCTGACTTTC.

The rearrangement links TRBV7-6 to TRBJ2-6, with D perhaps matching TRBD1 (5 bases). V gave up 2 bases and J gave up 4 bases, with 9 bases separating them. The CDR3 loop spans 15 amino acids. Germline V gene data show CDR1 as SGHVS and CDR2 as FNYEAQ. DNA of the CDR3: TGTGCCAGCAGCTTACCAGGGCCCGGGGCCAACGTCCTGACTTTC. Amino acid sequence: CASSLPGPGANVLTF. Full variable domain (rest looked up from reference TRBV7-6 and TRBJ2-6): GAGVSQSPRYKVTKRGQDVALRCDPISGHVSLYWYRQALGQGPEFLTYFNYEAQQDKSGLPNDRFSAERPEGSISTLTIQRTEQRDSAMYRCASSLPGPGANVLTFGAGSRLTVL.

This clone was detected a few times. This chain uses TRBV7-9 with TRBJ2-7; perhaps TRBD2 as D (5 bases). The germline gives CDR1 SEHNR, CDR2 FQNEAQ (reference sequence). There are 13 residues in the CDR3. V was cut by 5 bases and J by 1 base, with 9 bases left in between. CDR3 in DNA: TGTGCCAGCAGCGAAGGAGGTTCCTACGAGCAGTACTTC. Translation gives CASSEGGSYEQYF.

This chain uses TRBV28 with TRBJ2-3, with TRBD2 as a possible D gene (6 bases). V was clipped by 3 bases and J by 2 bases, with 12 bases between them. The CDR3 contains 15 residues. The germline CDR1 and CDR2 sequences are MDHEN and SYDVKM. Here the CDR3 DNA reads TGTGCCAGCAGTTTGGGTCTAGCGCCCACAGATACGCAGTATTTT. Protein: CASSLGLAPTDTQYF.

V gene TRBV12-5 combines with J gene TRBJ2-6; D is uncertain. The CDR3 runs 15 residues. With 7 bases removed from V and 0 bases from J, the gap between germline ends came to 10 bases. Germline V gives CDR1 LGHNT, CDR2 FRNRAP. This CDR3 is CASALADSGANVLTF. Here the CDR3 DNA reads TGTGCTAGTGCCCTTGCGGACTCTGGGGCCAACGTCCTGACTTTC.

The gene calls are TRBV4-2 and TRBJ1-3, with 7 bases fitting TRBD1. The CDR3 spans 19 residues. The trim removed 3 bases at V and 2 bases at J, leaving 16 bases unmatched. Germline CDR1 and CDR2: LGHNA and YNFKEQ. The CDR3 sequence is CASSQSTGQIRKAGNTIYF. CDR3 bases: TGTGCCAGCAGCCAGAGCACGGGACAGATAAGAAAGGCTGGAAACACCATATATTTT.

The chain links TRBV5-1 to TRBJ2-1; the match to TRBD2 covers 7 bases. Looked up from germline, CDR1 is SGHRS and CDR2 is YFSETQ. The CDR3 extends over 14 amino acids. With 2 bases clipped from V and 8 bases from J, the junction kept 7 bases outside the gene matches. CDR3 nucleotide sequence: TGCGCCAGCAGCTTCCCTCGGGGGGACGATGAGCAGTTCTTC. This gives the protein CASSFPRGDDEQFF.

The CDR3 DNA reads as TGTGCCAGCAGCCAAGGGACTAACTACGAGCAGTACTTC. Its translation is CASSQGTNYEQYF. The rearrangement uses TRBV7-9 and TRBJ2-7, with TRBD2 matching 7 bases. This CDR3 spans 13 amino acids. Germline V gives CDR1 SEHNR, CDR2 FQNEAQ (reference sequence). After removal of 5 bases from V and 3 bases from J, the junction contained 4 bases not matched to a gene.

The chain carries TRBV28 and TRBJ2-6; 8 nucleotides agree with TRBD1. This CDR3 region has 17 residues. Unmatched junction bases numbered 10, after V lost 5 bases and J lost 4 bases. Per the germline V gene, CDR1 is MDHEN and CDR2 is SYDVKM. The CDR3 coding sequence is TGTGCCAGCAGTAGTAGACAGGGGACATTCGGGGCCAACGTCCTGACTTTC. Translation: CASSSRQGTFGANVLTF.

The chain has TRBV19 and TRBJ2-7; possible D gene TRBD1, 6 bases. Trimming cost V 5 bases and J 2 bases, with 10 bases left between them. The CDR3 runs 13 residues. Looked up from germline, CDR1 is LNHDA and CDR2 is SQIVND (reference sequence). CDR3 residues: CASSGGPTYEQYF. The CDR3 DNA is TGTGCCAGTAGTGGGGGCCCCACCTACGAGCAGTACTTC.

V usage is TRBV9 and J usage is TRBJ2-7; 8 positions match TRBD1. Germline assignment: CDR1 SGDLS and CDR2 YYNGEE. J gave up 6 bases and V 4 bases, and 12 bases lay outside the gene matches. The CDR3 is 15 amino acids. Here the CDR3 DNA reads TGTGCCAGCAGCTCTCAGGCAGGGGGCTCTGGCGAGCAGTACTTC. This gives the protein CASSSQAGGSGEQYF.

The chain combines TRBV2 with TRBJ2-3; D might be TRBD2 (6 bases). The CDR3 has 13 amino acids. CDR1 and CDR2 from the germline V gene are SNHLY and FYNNEI. Trimming removed 8 bases at V and 8 bases at J, with 17 bases between. This CDR3 reads CASGLERRGTQYF. DNA of the CDR3: TGTGCCAGCGGATTGGAACGGCGGGGTACGCAGTATTTT.

V is TRBV3-1 (or the pseudogene TRBV3-2) and J is TRBJ2-5; unclear D gene. CDR1 and CDR2 from the germline V gene are LGHDT and YNNKEL (reference sequence). Trimming removed 5 bases from V and 5 bases from J, with 15 bases in between. There are 14 residues in the CDR3. The CDR3 loop is CASSSGSLRETQYF. The DNA for the CDR3 is TGTGCCAGCAGCTCAGGCTCCTTAAGGGAGACCCAGTACTTC.

This chain connects TRBV7-8 to TRBJ2-5, with 8 bases matching TRBD2. The CDR3 spans 17 residues. Germline CDR1 SGHVS, CDR2 FQNEAQ. V lost 3 bases to trimming and J lost 1 base; unmatched junction nucleotides: 10. The CDR3 region has the DNA TGTGCCAGCAGCTTGCGAAGAGTAGCGGGGACCCAAGAGACCCAGTACTTC. Protein product: CASSLRRVAGTQETQYF.

The V call is TRBV6-6, the J call TRBJ2-1, with 7 nucleotides matching TRBD2. CDR1 is MNHNY and CDR2 is SVGAGI in the germline V gene (reference sequence). The J segment lost 9 bases and the V segment lost 5 bases, leaving 16 bases of the junction unmatched. This CDR3 contains 16 residues. Here the CDR3 reads CASSPGGTIYSPEQFF. The DNA for the CDR3 is TGTGCCAGCAGTCCTGGCGGGACTATATATTCTCCTGAGCAGTTCTTC.

This chain uses TRBV28 with TRBJ1-5; D gene ambiguous. Germline values: CDR1 MDHEN, CDR2 SYDVKM. CDR3 length: 13 amino acids. V shed 6 bases and J shed 0 bases, with 6 bases lying between them. The CDR3 here is CASRAYSNQPQHF. DNA of the CDR3: TGTGCCAGCAGAGCGTATAGCAATCAGCCCCAGCATTTT.

The rearrangement links TRBV27 to TRBJ1-5; D not certain. This CDR3 has 13 amino acids. CDR1 is MNHEY, CDR2 SMNVEV, per germline (reference sequence). Trimming stripped 2 bases from V and 4 bases from J, with 6 bases between. The CDR3 loop reads CASSLRENQPQHF. For the CDR3, the DNA is TGTGCCAGCAGTTTAAGGGAGAATCAGCCCCAGCATTTT.

The rearrangement links TRBV27 to TRBJ2-5, with 8 bases that match TRBD2. CDR3 length: 13 amino acids. The V gene end was trimmed by 5 bases and the J gene end by 7 bases; junction bases not matched to a gene: 6. CDR1 is MNHEY and CDR2 is SMNVEV in the germline V gene (reference sequence). The CDR3 region has the DNA TGTGCCAGCAGTCCACTAGCGGAGCGGACCCAGTACTTC. Translation: CASSPLAERTQYF.

This rearrangement joins TRBV9 to TRBJ2-3; D might be TRBD1 (5 bases). Germline V CDR1 and CDR2: SGDLS, YYNGEE. The CDR3 loop spans 15 amino acids. Trimming pared 4 bases from V and 0 bases from J, leaving 12 bases between. CDR3 DNA sequence: TGTGCCAGCAGCATTAGGGGATCTAGCACAGATACGCAGTATTTT. Translation gives CASSIRGSSTDTQYF.

The CDR3 is CATGANTDTQYF. In DNA form, the CDR3 reads TGTGCCACCGGAGCTAACACAGATACGCAGTATTTT. This sequence joins TRBV19 and TRBJ2-3, with D hard to call. The CDR3 runs 12 residues. V lost 10 bases to trimming and J lost 2 bases, with 10 bases between them. Germline assignment: CDR1 LNHDA and CDR2 SQIVND (reference sequence).

A single count supports this clone. The chain couples TRBV19 to TRBJ1-1; D is perhaps TRBD1 (6 bases). Germline values: CDR1 LNHDA, CDR2 SQIVND (reference sequence). The CDR3 length is 14 residues. V lost 3 bases, J lost 11 bases, and 19 bases lay in between. The CDR3 bases are TGTGCCAGTAGTATGTTGGAACAGGGACGGTCGGCTTTCTTT. Protein sequence: CASSMLEQGRSAFF.

The rearrangement joins TRBV28 to TRBJ2-5; 14 nucleotides match TRBD2. The V gene's germline CDR1 is MDHEN and CDR2 SYDVKM. J gave up 4 bases and V 4 bases, and 5 bases lay outside the gene matches. The CDR3 runs to 16 residues. The CDR3 DNA sequence: TGTGCCAGCAGTTCACCGGGACTAGCGGGGGCAGAGACCCAGTACTTC. Translating gives CASSSPGLAGAETQYF.